The following is a T cell receptor (beta chain) sequence with its context. The sample originates from a study of blood T cell repertoires in COVID-19. Study in general: Italy, Spain and the United States were the sources of the convalescent and acute COVID-19 samples.

The CDR3 totals 16 residues. From germline, CDR1 is LNHDA and CDR2 SQIVND (reference sequence). V gave up 2 bases and J gave up 9 bases, with 20 bases separating them. As handled by the study authors: Counts of nucleated cells, estimated from reference gene primer amplification, were obtained. The table came from immunoSEQ multiplex PCR; TCRdb's copy has only in-frame clones and leaves some out. That table supplies the V and J calls and clone size; D and trimming were determined from the DNA. Altogether around 200,000 clones are present, 80% to 90% being singletons, with the ten largest covering around 8.1%.

The TCR was taken from a man aged 40-49 years with active or convalescent COVID-19. The source material was peripheral blood. V and J are TRBV19 and TRBJ2-1; TRBD1 might be the D (6 bases). CDR3 loop: CASSIQAGVFTVEQFF. In DNA, the CDR3 is TGTGCCAGTAGTATACAGGCAGGGGTCTTCACGGTTGAGCAGTTCTTC.